The 12 T cell receptor beta chains listed next were all sequenced from one sample in a study of T cells in narcolepsy. Method: immunoSEQ multiplex PCR; TCRdb's copy keeps in-frame clones and lacks some. Here the sample spans about 40,000 clones, around 89% being singletons. Material: CD45RA- memory CD4+ T cells from PBMCs. These receptors were collected from a human donor with narcolepsy.

This clone has a single count. The rearrangement joins TRBV7-9 to TRBJ2-2; 8 nucleotides align to TRBD2. Trimming took 2 bases from V and 8 from J; bases not matched to a gene: 7. The CDR3 runs to 15 residues. Per the germline V gene, CDR1 is SEHNR and CDR2 is FQNEAQ (reference sequence). CDR3 sequence reads: CASSLSGRLSGELFF. CDR3 nucleotides: TGTGCCAGCAGCTTAAGCGGGAGATTGTCGGGGGAGCTGTTTTTT.

This chain links TRBV14 with TRBJ2-1, with D maybe TRBD1 (5 bases). Germline CDR1 and CDR2: SGHDN and FVKESK. The CDR3 runs to 17 residues. V was clipped by 3 bases and J by 0 bases, with 15 bases between them. CDR3 coding DNA: TGTGCCAGCAGCCAGCGTGTGGGGCCACTCTCCTACAATGAGCAGTTCTTC. Protein product: CASSQRVGPLSYNEQFF.

V usage is TRBV7-9 and J usage is TRBJ1-1; D gene uncertain. The CDR3 contains 13 residues. Trimming cost V 5 bases and J 1 base, with 8 bases left between them. The germline CDR1 and CDR2 sequences are SEHNR and FQNEAQ (reference sequence). The CDR3 bases are TGTGCCAGCAGCGCCACACGGAACACTGAAGCTTTCTTT. It translates to CASSATRNTEAFF.

This chain connects TRBV10-1 to TRBJ2-3, with TRBD1 matching 8 bases. V was pared by 5 bases and J by 2 bases, with 6 bases of the junction left unmatched. This CDR3 spans 15 amino acids. Germline V lookup: CDR1 WNHNN, CDR2 SYGVQD (reference sequence). CDR3 DNA sequence: TGCGCCAGCAGTCGGACAGGGACCTCCACAGATACGCAGTATTTT. Translating it yields CASSRTGTSTDTQYF.

Comment on this clone: This sample also contains other DNA sequences that code for the same CDR3. This chain joins TRBV29-1 and TRBJ1-1; TRBD1 is a possible D gene (5 bases). The CDR3 is 12 residues long. V was shortened by 4 bases and J by 4 bases, with 10 bases between the two germline ends. CDR1 and CDR2 from the germline V gene are SQVTM and ANQGSEA. The CDR3 sequence is CSVGGGGTEAFF. For the CDR3, the DNA is TGCAGCGTTGGGGGCGGTGGCACTGAAGCTTTCTTT.

The chain joins TRBV6-6 to TRBJ1-2, with 8 bases lining up with TRBD1. The V segment lost 7 bases and the J segment 0 bases; nucleotides outside the gene matches: 7. This CDR3 has 15 amino acids. Per the germline V gene, CDR1 is MNHNY and CDR2 is SVGAGI (reference sequence). CDR3 in DNA: TGTGCCAGCATCGCACTACAGGGGGCTAACTATGGCTACACCTTC. Its translation is CASIALQGANYGYTF.

V is TRBV19 and J is TRBJ2-5; D gene uncertain. V lost 3 bases to trimming and J lost 1 base, with 12 bases between them. The germline CDR1 and CDR2 sequences are LNHDA and SQIVND (reference sequence). The CDR3 is 15 residues long. Written as DNA, the CDR3 is TGTGCCAGTAGTATTAGAGCCCAAGTCCAAGAGACCCAGTACTTC. Its protein is CASSIRAQVQETQYF.

This chain links TRBV9 with TRBJ2-7; D gene unclear. The CDR3 extends over 16 amino acids. Germline V gene data show CDR1 as SGDLS and CDR2 as YYNGEE. Trimming took 0 bases from V and 2 from J, leaving 15 bases between them. The CDR3 reads CASSVAPGRQTYEQYF. Here the CDR3 DNA reads TGTGCCAGCAGCGTAGCGCCAGGACGGCAGACCTACGAGCAGTACTTC.

The genes are TRBV11-3 and TRBJ2-5, with D tentatively TRBD1 (6 bases). Trimming cost V 1 base and J 2 bases, with 14 bases left between them. This CDR3 has 16 amino acids. From germline, CDR1 is SGHNT and CDR2 YENEEA. CDR3 nucleotides: TGTGCCAGCAGCTTAGCCGGACAGTTACTGCAAGAGACCCAGTACTTC. Translation gives CASSLAGQLLQETQYF.

The chain employs TRBV12-5 and TRBJ2-7, with no clear D. Trimming removed 1 base from V and 4 bases from J, with 2 bases in between. This CDR3 has 11 residues. Per germline, CDR1 LGHNT and CDR2 FRNRAP. The CDR3 DNA reads as TGTGCTAGTGGTTTGGGATACGAGCAGTACTTC. It translates to CASGLGYEQYF.

The CDR3 here is CASSYGESTIPLHF. In nucleotides, the CDR3 is TGTGCCAGCAGTTACGGGGAGTCCACCATCCCCCTCCACTTT. The J gene is TRBJ1-6, the V gene TRBV6-5; D call uncertain. V was pared by 2 bases and J by 13 bases, with 15 bases between. The CDR3 covers 14 residues. Germline V CDR1 and CDR2: MNHEY, SVGAGI.

The chain carries TRBV5-1 and TRBJ2-1; possible D gene TRBD2, 6 bases. Germline values: CDR1 SGHRS, CDR2 YFSETQ. This CDR3 is built from 14 residues. V was pared by 4 bases and J by 5 bases, with 13 bases between. CDR3 coding DNA: TGCGCCAGCAGCCAGACGGACTATAACAATGAGCAGTTCTTC. This codes for CASSQTDYNNEQFF.